This TCR beta chain was documented in a study of blood T cell repertoires in COVID-19. TCRdb's table, derived via immunoSEQ multiplex PCR, lists solely in-frame clones and lacks some. The data show almost 250,000 clones, 65% to 90% seen once. From germline, CDR1 is SQVTM and CDR2 ANQGSEA. The CDR3 runs 13 residues. V gave up 0 bases and J gave up 11 bases, with 16 bases separating them. The sequence was obtained from a woman between 50 and 59 years old with acute COVID-19. The J gene is TRBJ1-1, the V gene TRBV29-1; D call uncertain. Material: PBMCs or T cells enriched from blood (not recorded which). DNA for the CDR3: TGCAGCGTTGAAGATCTAAGCGGGGTGGATGCTTTCTTT. This encodes CSVEDLSGVDAFF.